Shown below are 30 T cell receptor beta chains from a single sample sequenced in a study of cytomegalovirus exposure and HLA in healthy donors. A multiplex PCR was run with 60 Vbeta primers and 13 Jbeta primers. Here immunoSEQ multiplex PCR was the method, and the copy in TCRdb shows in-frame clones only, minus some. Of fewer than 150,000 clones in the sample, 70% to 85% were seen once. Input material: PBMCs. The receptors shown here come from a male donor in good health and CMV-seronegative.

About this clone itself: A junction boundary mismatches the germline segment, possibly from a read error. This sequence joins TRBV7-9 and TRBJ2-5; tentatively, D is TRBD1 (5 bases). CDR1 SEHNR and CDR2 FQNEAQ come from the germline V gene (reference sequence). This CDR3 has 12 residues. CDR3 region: CSSSLSDGHQYF. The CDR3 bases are TGTTCCAGCAGCTTATCGGACGGACACCAGTACTTC.

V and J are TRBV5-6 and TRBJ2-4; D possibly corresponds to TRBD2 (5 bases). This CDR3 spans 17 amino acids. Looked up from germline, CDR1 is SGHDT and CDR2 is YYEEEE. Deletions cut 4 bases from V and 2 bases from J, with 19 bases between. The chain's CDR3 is CASSPLAQRGSKNIQYF. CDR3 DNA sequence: TGTGCCAGCAGCCCCTTGGCCCAGCGCGGGTCCAAAAACATTCAGTACTTC. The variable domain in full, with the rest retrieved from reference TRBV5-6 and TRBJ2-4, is DAGVTQSPTHLIKTRGQQVTLRCSPKSGHDTVSWYQQALGQGPQFIFQYYEEEERQRGNFPDRFSGHQFPNYSSELNVNALLLGDSALYLCASSPLAQRGSKNIQYFGAGTRLSVL.

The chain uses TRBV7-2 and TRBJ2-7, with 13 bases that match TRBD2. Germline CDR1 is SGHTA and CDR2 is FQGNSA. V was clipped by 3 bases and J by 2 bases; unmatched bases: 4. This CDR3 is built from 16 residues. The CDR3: CASSLGGTSGTYEQYF. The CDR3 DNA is TGTGCCAGCAGCTTGGGAGGGACTAGCGGGACCTACGAGCAGTACTTC.

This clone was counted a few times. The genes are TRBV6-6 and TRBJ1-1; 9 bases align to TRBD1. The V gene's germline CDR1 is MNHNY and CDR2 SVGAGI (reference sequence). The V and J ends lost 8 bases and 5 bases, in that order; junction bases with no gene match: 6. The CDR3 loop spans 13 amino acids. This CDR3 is CASGRDRDTEAFF. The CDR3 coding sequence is TGTGCCAGCGGAAGGGACAGGGATACTGAAGCTTTCTTT.

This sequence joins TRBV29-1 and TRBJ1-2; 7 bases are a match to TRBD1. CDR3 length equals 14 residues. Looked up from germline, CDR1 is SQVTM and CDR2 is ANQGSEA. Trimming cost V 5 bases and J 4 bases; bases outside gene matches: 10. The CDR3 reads CSVYRDSPFYGYTF. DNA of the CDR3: TGCAGCGTTTACCGGGACAGTCCTTTCTATGGCTACACCTTC.

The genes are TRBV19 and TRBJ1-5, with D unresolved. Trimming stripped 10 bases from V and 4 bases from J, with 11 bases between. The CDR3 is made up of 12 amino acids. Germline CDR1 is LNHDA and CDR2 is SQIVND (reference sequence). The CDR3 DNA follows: TGTGCCACCAAGGCGGGAAATCAGCCCCAGCATTTT. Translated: CATKAGNQPQHF.

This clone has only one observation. The CDR3 coding sequence is TGTGCCAGCAGCGTCAGGGTTGAAGCTTTCTTT. Its protein product is CASSVRVEAFF. The chain links TRBV28 to TRBJ1-1; the D gene is possibly TRBD1 (5 bases). Trimming removed 6 bases from V and 7 bases from J, with 9 bases in between. This CDR3 has 11 residues. Germline assignment: CDR1 MDHEN and CDR2 SYDVKM.

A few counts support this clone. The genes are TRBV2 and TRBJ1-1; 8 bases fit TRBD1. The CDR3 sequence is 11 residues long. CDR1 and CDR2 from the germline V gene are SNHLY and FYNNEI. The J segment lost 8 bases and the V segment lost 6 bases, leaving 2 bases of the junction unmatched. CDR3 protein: CASRGQGEAFF. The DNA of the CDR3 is TGTGCCAGCAGAGGACAGGGAGAAGCTTTCTTT.

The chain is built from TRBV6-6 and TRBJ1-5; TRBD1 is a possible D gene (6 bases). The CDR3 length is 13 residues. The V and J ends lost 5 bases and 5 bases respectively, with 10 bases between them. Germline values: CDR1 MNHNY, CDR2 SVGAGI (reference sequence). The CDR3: CASSEGDYQPQHF. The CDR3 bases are TGTGCCAGCAGTGAGGGGGATTATCAGCCCCAGCATTTT.

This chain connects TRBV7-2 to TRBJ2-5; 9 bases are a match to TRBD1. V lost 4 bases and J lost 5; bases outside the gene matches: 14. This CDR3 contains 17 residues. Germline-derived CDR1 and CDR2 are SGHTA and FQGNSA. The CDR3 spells CASSSGDGTGWSETQYF. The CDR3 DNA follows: TGTGCCAGCAGCTCAGGAGACGGGACAGGGTGGTCGGAGACCCAGTACTTC.

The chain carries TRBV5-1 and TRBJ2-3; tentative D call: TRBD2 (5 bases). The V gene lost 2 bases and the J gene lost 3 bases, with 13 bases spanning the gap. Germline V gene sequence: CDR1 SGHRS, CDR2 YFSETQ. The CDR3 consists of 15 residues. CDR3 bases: TGCGCCAGCAGCTTTTCTAGCTATAGGACAGATACGCAGTATTTT. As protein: CASSFSSYRTDTQYF. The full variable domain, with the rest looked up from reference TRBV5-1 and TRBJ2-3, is KAGVTQTPRYLIKTRGQQVTLSCSPISGHRSVSWYQQTPGQGLQFLFEYFSETQRNKGNFPGRFSGRQFSNSRSEMNVSTLELGDSALYLCASSFSSYRTDTQYFGPGTRLTVL.

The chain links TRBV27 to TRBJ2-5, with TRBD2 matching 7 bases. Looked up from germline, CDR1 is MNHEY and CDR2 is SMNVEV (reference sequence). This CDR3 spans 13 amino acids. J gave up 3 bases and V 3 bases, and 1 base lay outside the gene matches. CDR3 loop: CASSFAGEETQYF. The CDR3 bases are TGTGCCAGCAGTTTCGCGGGAGAAGAGACCCAGTACTTC.

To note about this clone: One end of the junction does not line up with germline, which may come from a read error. CDR3 nucleotide sequence: TGTGCCAGCAGTTACTTGGGGTCTGGGGCCAGCGTCCTGACTTTC. Translating it yields CASSYLGSGASVLTF. The chain combines TRBV6-5 with TRBJ2-6; TRBD1 might be the D (5 bases). CDR1 MNHEY and CDR2 SVGAGI come from the germline V gene. The CDR3 extends over 15 amino acids.

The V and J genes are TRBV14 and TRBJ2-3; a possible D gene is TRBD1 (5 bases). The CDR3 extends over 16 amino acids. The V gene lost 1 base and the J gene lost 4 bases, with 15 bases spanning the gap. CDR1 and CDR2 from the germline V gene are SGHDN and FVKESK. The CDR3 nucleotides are TGTGCCAGCAGCCAAGCGACAGTCCTCTGGGCAGATACGCAGTATTTT. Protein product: CASSQATVLWADTQYF.

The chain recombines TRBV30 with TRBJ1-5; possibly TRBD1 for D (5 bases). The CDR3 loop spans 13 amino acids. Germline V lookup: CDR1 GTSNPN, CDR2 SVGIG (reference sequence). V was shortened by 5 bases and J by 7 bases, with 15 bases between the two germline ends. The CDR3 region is CAWASRGRQPQHF. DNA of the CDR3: TGTGCCTGGGCATCAAGGGGCAGACAGCCCCAGCATTTT.

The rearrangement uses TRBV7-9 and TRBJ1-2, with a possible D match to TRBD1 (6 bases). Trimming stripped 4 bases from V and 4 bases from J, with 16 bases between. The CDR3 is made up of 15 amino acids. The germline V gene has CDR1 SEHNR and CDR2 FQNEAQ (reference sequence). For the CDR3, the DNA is TGTGCCAGCAGCTCCGGACAGATTTTTTTCTATGGCTACACCTTC. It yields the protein CASSSGQIFFYGYTF.

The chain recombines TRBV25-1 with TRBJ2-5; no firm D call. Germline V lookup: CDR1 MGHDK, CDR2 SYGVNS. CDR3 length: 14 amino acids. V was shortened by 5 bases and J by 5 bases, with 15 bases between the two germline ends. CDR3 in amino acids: CASSQTGGVETQYF. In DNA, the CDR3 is TGTGCCAGCAGTCAAACCGGTGGAGTCGAGACCCAGTACTTC.

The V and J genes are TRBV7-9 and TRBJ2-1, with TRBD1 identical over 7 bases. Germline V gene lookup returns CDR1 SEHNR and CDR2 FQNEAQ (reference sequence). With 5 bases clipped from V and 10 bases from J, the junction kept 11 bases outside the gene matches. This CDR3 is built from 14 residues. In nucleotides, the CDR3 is TGTGCCAGCAGCCTACGGGCAACGACAGGGGAGCAGTTCTTC. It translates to CASSLRATTGEQFF.

CDR3 DNA: TGTGCCAGCAGTTTCCTCCCGCCGGGCGGGTGGACTAGCAGTTACAATGAGCAGTTCTTC. As protein: CASSFLPPGGWTSSYNEQFF. V gene TRBV27 combines with J gene TRBJ2-1, with 8 bases fitting TRBD2. V lost 3 bases to trimming and J lost 4 bases; unmatched junction nucleotides: 20. This CDR3 region has 20 residues. Germline V gives CDR1 MNHEY, CDR2 SMNVEV (reference sequence).

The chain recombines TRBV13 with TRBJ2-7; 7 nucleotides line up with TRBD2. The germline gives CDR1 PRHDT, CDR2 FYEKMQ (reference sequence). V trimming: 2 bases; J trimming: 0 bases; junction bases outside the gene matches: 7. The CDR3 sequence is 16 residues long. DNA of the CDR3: TGTGCCAGCAGCTTATGGTCTAGCGGAGACTCCTACGAGCAGTACTTC. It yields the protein CASSLWSSGDSYEQYF.

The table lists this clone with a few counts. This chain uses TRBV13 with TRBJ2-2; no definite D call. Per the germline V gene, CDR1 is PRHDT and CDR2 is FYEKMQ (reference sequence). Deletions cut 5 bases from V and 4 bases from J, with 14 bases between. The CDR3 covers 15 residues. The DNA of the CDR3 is TGTGCCAGCAGCCCGCCGGTTCTGCCCACCGGGGAGCTGTTTTTT. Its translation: CASSPPVLPTGELFF.

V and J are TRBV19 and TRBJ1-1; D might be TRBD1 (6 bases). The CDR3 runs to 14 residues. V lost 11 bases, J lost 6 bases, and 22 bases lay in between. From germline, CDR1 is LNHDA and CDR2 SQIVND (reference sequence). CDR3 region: CAAMGAIPGAEAFF. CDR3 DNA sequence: TGTGCCGCCATGGGGGCGATTCCCGGGGCTGAAGCTTTCTTT.

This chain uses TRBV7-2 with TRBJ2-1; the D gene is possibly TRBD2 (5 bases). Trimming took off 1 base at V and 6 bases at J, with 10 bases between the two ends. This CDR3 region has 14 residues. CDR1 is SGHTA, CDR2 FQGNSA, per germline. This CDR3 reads CASSLEGRTNEQFF. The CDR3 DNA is TGTGCCAGCAGCTTAGAAGGGAGAACCAATGAGCAGTTCTTC.

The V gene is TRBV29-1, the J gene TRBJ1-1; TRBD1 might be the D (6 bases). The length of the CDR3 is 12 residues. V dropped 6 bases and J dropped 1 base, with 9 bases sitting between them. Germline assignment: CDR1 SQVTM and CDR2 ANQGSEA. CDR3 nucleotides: TGCAGCGTGGGACATCGGAACACTGAAGCTTTCTTT. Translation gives CSVGHRNTEAFF.

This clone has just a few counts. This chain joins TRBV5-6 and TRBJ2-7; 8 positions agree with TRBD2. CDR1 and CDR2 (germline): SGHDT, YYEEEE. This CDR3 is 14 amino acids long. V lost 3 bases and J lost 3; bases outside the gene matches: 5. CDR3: CASSSTGTSYEQYF. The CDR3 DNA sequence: TGTGCCAGCAGCTCTACCGGGACTAGCTACGAGCAGTACTTC. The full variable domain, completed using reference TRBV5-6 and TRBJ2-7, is DAGVTQSPTHLIKTRGQQVTLRCSPKSGHDTVSWYQQALGQGPQFIFQYYEEEERQRGNFPDRFSGHQFPNYSSELNVNALLLGDSALYLCASSSTGTSYEQYFGPGTRLTVT.

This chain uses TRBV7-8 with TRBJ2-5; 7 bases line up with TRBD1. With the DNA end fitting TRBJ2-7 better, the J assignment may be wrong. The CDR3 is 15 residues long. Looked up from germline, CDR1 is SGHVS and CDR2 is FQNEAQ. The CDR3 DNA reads TGTGCCAGCAGCCGGGGCCGGGACAGCTCCTACGAGCAGTACTTC. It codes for CASSRGRDSSYEQYF.

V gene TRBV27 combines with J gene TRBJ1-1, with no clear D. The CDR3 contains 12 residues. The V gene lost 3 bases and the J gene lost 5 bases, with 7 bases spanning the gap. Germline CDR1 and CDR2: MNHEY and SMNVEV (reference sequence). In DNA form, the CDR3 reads TGTGCCAGCAGTTTGACGGGGACTGAAGCTTTCTTT. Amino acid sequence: CASSLTGTEAFF.

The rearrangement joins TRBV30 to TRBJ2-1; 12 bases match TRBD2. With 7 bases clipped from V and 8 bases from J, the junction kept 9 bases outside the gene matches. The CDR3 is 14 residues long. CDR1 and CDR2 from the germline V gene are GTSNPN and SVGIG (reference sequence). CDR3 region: CASASGRAGDEQFF. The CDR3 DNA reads TGTGCCTCCGCTAGCGGGAGGGCCGGGGATGAGCAGTTCTTC.

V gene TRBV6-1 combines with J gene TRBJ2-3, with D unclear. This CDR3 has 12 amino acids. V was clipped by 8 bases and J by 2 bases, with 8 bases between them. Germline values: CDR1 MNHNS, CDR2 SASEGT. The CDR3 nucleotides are TGTGCCAGCGGCAGGAACACAGATACGCAGTATTTT. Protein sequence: CASGRNTDTQYF.

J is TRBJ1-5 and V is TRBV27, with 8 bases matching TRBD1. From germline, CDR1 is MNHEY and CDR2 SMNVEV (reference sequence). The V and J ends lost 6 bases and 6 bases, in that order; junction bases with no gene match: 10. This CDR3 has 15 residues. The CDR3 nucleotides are TGTGCCAGCAGAAGGATCGGGACAGGACCTCAGCCCCAGCATTTT. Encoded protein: CASRRIGTGPQPQHF.